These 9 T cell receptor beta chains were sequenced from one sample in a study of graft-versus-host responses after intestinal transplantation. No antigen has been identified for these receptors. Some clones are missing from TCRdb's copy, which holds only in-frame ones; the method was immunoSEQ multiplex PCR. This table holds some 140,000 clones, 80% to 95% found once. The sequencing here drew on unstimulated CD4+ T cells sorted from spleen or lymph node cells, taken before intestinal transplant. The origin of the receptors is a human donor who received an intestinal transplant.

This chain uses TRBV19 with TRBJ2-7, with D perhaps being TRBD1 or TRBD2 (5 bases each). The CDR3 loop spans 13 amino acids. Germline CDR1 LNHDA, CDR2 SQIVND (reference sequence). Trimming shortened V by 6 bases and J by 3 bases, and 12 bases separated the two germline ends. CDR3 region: CASSAEGNYEQYF. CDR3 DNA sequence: TGTGCCAGTAGCGCCGAGGGGAACTACGAGCAGTACTTC.

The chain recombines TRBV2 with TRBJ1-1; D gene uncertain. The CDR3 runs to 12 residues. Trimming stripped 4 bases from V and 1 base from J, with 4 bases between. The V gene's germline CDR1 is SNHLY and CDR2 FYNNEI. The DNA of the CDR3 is TGTGCCAGCAGTGCCGAGAACACTGAAGCTTTCTTT. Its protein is CASSAENTEAFF.

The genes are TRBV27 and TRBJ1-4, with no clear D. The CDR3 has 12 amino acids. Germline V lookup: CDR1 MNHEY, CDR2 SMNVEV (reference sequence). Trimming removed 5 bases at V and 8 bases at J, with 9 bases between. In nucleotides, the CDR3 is TGTGCCAGCAGTCCCTCCGGGGAAAAACTGTTTTTT. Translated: CASSPSGEKLFF.

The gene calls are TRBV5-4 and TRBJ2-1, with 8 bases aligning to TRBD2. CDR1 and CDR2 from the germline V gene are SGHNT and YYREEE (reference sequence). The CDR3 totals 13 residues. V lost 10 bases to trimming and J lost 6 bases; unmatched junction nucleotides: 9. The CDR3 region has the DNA TGTGCCTGGCCCAGCGGGAGAGGCAATGAGCAGTTCTTC. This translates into CAWPSGRGNEQFF.

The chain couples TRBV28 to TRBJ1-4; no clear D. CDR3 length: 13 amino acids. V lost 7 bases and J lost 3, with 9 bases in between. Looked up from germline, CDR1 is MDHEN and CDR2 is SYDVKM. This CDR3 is CASKYRANEKLFF. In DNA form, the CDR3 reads TGTGCCAGCAAGTACCGAGCTAATGAAAAACTGTTTTTT.

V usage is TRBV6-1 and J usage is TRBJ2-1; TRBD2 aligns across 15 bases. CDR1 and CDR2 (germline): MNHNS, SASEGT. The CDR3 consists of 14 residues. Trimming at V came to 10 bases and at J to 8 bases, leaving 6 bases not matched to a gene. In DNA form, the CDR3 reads TGTGCCATAGGACTAGCGGGAGGGCCGGATGAGCAGTTCTTC. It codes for CAIGLAGGPDEQFF.

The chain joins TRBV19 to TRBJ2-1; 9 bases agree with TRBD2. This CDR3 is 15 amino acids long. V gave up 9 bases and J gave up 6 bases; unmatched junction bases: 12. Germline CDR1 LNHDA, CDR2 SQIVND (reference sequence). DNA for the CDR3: TGTGCCAGCCACGCATACGGGCGGGGGGGCAATGAGCAGTTCTTC. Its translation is CASHAYGRGGNEQFF.

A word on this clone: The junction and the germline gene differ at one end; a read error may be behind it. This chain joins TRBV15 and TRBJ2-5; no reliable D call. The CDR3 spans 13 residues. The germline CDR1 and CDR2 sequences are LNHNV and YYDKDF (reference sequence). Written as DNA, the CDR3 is TGTGCCACTAGCAGAGATCTAGACAAAGGACAGTACTTC. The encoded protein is CATSRDLDKGQYF.

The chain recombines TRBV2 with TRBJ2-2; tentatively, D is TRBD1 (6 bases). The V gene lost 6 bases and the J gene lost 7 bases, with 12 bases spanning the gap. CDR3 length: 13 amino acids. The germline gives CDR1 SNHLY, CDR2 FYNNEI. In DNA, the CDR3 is TGTGCCAGCAGGGGGGCGGTAGGCGGGGAGCTGTTTTTT. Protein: CASRGAVGGELFF.